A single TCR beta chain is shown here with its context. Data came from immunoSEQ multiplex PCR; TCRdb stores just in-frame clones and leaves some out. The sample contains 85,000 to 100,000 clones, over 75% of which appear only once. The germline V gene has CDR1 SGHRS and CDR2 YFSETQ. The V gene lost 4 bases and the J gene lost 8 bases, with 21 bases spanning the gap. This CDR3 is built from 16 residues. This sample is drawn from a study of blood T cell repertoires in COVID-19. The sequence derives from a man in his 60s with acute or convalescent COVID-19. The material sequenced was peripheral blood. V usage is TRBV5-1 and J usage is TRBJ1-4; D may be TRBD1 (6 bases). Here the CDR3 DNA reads TGCGCCAGCAGCCCGGCGGACAGACCTGGAGGAGAAAAACTGTTTTTT. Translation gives CASSPADRPGGEKLFF.